The clone carrying this T cell receptor (beta chain) was seen a handful of times. What it recognizes is unknown. Within the sample, other DNA sequences also encode this same CDR3. The study reverse transcribed the entire isolated RNA, so it sequenced expressed TCRB transcripts. Some clones are missing from TCRdb's copy, which holds only in-frame ones; the method was immunoSEQ multiplex PCR. The table includes about 740,000 clones, roughly 13% detected once. This sample was taken from a study of beta chain features in type 1 diabetes. General study results and limits: Type 1 diabetes patients had TCRB CDR3s that were shorter (moderately but significantly so) in all four CD4+ subsets.

The CDR3 totals 16 residues. From germline, CDR1 is MNHEY and CDR2 SVGAGI. V lost 2 bases and J lost 4; bases outside the gene matches: 6. The sample taken for sequencing was naive CD4+ T cells from blood. The TCR was taken from a man between 18 and 29 years old with type 1 diabetes. The chain has TRBV6-5 and TRBJ1-4, with 8 bases matching TRBD1. CDR3 loop: CASSYGQGAGNEKLFF. The CDR3 coding sequence is TGTGCCAGCAGTTACGGGCAGGGGGCAGGTAATGAAAAACTGTTTTTT.